Following are 14 T cell receptor beta chains from one sample sequenced in a study of blood T cell repertoires in COVID-19. TCRdb's table, derived via immunoSEQ multiplex PCR, lists solely in-frame clones and lacks some. The sample carries over 30,000 clones, approximately 71% recorded once. The sequenced sample consisted of peripheral blood. The origin of the receptors is a human donor in a cohort sampled during active COVID-19.

The V call is TRBV18, the J call TRBJ1-1; D possibly corresponds to TRBD1 (5 bases). The CDR3 has 15 amino acids. V was cut by 4 bases and J by 1 base, with 13 bases left in between. Germline assignment: CDR1 KGHSH and CDR2 LQKENI. This CDR3 reads CASSRDRPSNTEAFF. Written as DNA, the CDR3 is TGTGCCAGCTCACGAGACAGACCATCGAACACTGAAGCTTTCTTT.

This chain joins TRBV27 and TRBJ2-7, with TRBD2 matching over 10 bases. The CDR3 totals 15 residues. Trimming removed 6 bases from V and 3 bases from J; junction bases left unmatched: 8. Germline loops: CDR1 MNHEY, CDR2 SMNVEV (reference sequence). This CDR3 is CASSSTSGVIYEQYF. DNA for the CDR3: TGTGCCAGCAGCTCAACTAGCGGGGTAATCTACGAGCAGTACTTC.

The chain employs TRBV7-9 and TRBJ2-5, with D tentatively TRBD2 (6 bases). Germline V lookup: CDR1 SEHNR, CDR2 FQNEAQ (reference sequence). The CDR3 is made up of 14 amino acids. V gave up 1 base and J gave up 1 base, with 7 bases separating them. Here the CDR3 reads CASSLGTTQETQYF. The CDR3 nucleotides read TGTGCCAGCAGCTTAGGGACTACCCAAGAGACCCAGTACTTC.

This chain links TRBV15 with TRBJ2-7, with TRBD1 matching 7 bases. Germline loops: CDR1 LNHNV, CDR2 YYDKDF (reference sequence). J gave up 0 bases and V 4 bases, and 6 bases lay outside the gene matches. The CDR3 has 15 amino acids. In DNA form, the CDR3 reads TGTGCCACCAGCACGGACAGGCAGAGCTCCTACGAGCAGTACTTC. Its protein is CATSTDRQSSYEQYF.

The CDR3, as DNA: TGTGCCAGCAGTCTGCGACTCTATGGCTACACCTTC. This translates into CASSLRLYGYTF. V gene TRBV12-3 or TRBV12-4 combines with J gene TRBJ1-2; the D is unclear. The CDR3 extends over 12 amino acids. V was trimmed by 5 bases and J by 4 bases, leaving 8 bases between them.

This clone was detected only once. This chain connects TRBV27 to TRBJ2-7, with 8 bases lining up with TRBD2. After removal of 2 bases from V and 5 bases from J, the junction contained 5 bases not matched to a gene. Germline assignment: CDR1 MNHEY and CDR2 SMNVEV (reference sequence). CDR3 length: 14 residues. This CDR3 is CASSLRGRNDEQYF. The CDR3 nucleotides are TGTGCCAGCAGTTTACGCGGGAGGAACGACGAGCAGTACTTC.

J is TRBJ1-6 and V is TRBV27; 7 bases align to TRBD1. The CDR3 has 13 residues. The V and J ends lost 6 bases and 10 bases, in that order; junction bases with no gene match: 6. Germline V gene sequence: CDR1 MNHEY, CDR2 SMNVEV (reference sequence). The CDR3 here is CASRGGAGSPLHF. In nucleotides, the CDR3 is TGTGCCAGCAGAGGGGGCGCGGGATCACCCCTCCACTTT.

The rearrangement uses TRBV11-2 and TRBJ2-7; 8 bases match TRBD2. CDR3 length: 19 residues. V gave up 1 base and J gave up 4 bases; unmatched junction bases: 18. In germline, CDR1 is SGHAT, CDR2 FQNNGV. CDR3 region: CASSLARGAGMVGVYEQYF. The CDR3 DNA is TGTGCCAGCAGCTTAGCGCGGGGGGCTGGAATGGTCGGTGTATACGAGCAGTACTTC.

This chain connects TRBV7-6 to TRBJ2-7; 7 positions agree with TRBD2. The CDR3 loop spans 17 amino acids. The trim removed 1 base at V and 4 bases at J, leaving 13 bases unmatched. The V gene's germline CDR1 is SGHVS and CDR2 FNYEAQ. The DNA for the CDR3 is TGTGCCAGCAGCTTAGATCCCCCCGGCGGACTAGTTTACGAGCAGTACTTC. It encodes CASSLDPPGGLVYEQYF.

The gene calls are TRBV2 and TRBJ2-3; 8 bases line up with TRBD1. The CDR3 sequence is 14 residues long. J lost 5 bases, V lost 6 bases, and 7 bases had no gene match. Germline V CDR1 and CDR2: SNHLY, FYNNEI. The chain's CDR3 is CASRGDRLRDTQYF. The CDR3 coding sequence is TGTGCCAGCAGGGGGGACAGGTTAAGAGATACGCAGTATTTT.

This clone showed up just once. Its ends do not fully match the called genes, so a read error is possible. The rearrangement links TRBV29-1 to TRBJ2-3; 10 bases agree with TRBD2. The CDR3 is made up of 12 amino acids. Per germline, CDR1 SQVTM and CDR2 ANQGSEA. The CDR3: CSGLTISGGSHF. CDR3 DNA sequence: TGCAGCGGTCTAACTATTAGCGGGGGGTCCCATTTT.

V and J are TRBV28 and TRBJ1-1, with TRBD1 as a possible D gene (6 bases). Trimming removed 2 bases from V and 5 bases from J, with 12 bases in between. This CDR3 has 14 amino acids. Germline CDR1 MDHEN, CDR2 SYDVKM. This CDR3 is CASSLEARGTEAFF. Here the CDR3 DNA reads TGTGCCAGCAGTTTAGAGGCGAGGGGGACTGAAGCTTTCTTT.

V gene TRBV6-1 combines with J gene TRBJ2-7; the D gene is possibly TRBD2 (6 bases). CDR1 MNHNS and CDR2 SASEGT come from the germline V gene. Trimming took off 7 bases at V and 2 bases at J, with 21 bases between the two ends. CDR3 length: 16 amino acids. The CDR3 DNA sequence: TGTGCCAGCATTGATTGGGATTCCGGGACTCCCTACGAGCAGTACTTC. It encodes CASIDWDSGTPYEQYF.

The V call is TRBV15, the J call TRBJ2-3; 7 bases line up with TRBD1. The V gene end was trimmed by 4 bases and the J gene end by 4 bases; junction bases not matched to a gene: 5. Germline lookup yields CDR1 LNHNV and CDR2 YYDKDF (reference sequence). The CDR3 is 14 residues long. CDR3 sequence reads: CATSIGTAPDTQYF. The DNA of the CDR3 is TGTGCCACCAGCATCGGGACAGCTCCAGATACGCAGTATTTT.